The rows below give T cell receptor beta chains drawn from one sample of a study of cytomegalovirus exposure and HLA in healthy donors. Produced via immunoSEQ multiplex PCR; TCRdb's table is partial and in-frame only. The listing contains approximately 110,000 clones. Sequencing used PBMCs. These receptors all stem from a man aged 18 to 29 in good health and CMV-seronegative. Both conserved end residues are part of each CDR3. Each record gives: J gene, D gene, V gene, CDR3 DNA, CDR3 protein. D genes are given only for firm matches.

j_gene: TRBJ2-7; d_gene: -; v_gene: TRBV2; CDR3nt: TGTGCCAGCACCGGCGGAGCCTACGAGCAGTACTTC; CDR3aa: CASTGGAYEQYF
j_gene: TRBJ2-6; d_gene: -; v_gene: TRBV18; CDR3nt: TGTGCCAGCTCACCACCCCGGGCTGGGGCCAACGTCCTGACTTTC; CDR3aa: CASSPPRAGANVLTF
j_gene: TRBJ2-7; d_gene: -; v_gene: TRBV7-9; CDR3nt: TGTGCCAGCAGCCCTTCGAAGGCAGGCCCCTACGAGCAGTACTTC; CDR3aa: CASSPSKAGPYEQYF
j_gene: TRBJ2-2; d_gene: TRBD2; v_gene: TRBV9; CDR3nt: TGTGCCTCCCCTCGGGGTACCGGGACTAGCGGGAGGGCGGCCGGGGAGCTGTTTTTT; CDR3aa: CASPRGTGTSGRAAGELFF
j_gene: TRBJ2-7; d_gene: -; v_gene: TRBV6-5; CDR3nt: TGTGCCAGCTCAAGGCGAGGTGGCGACGAGCAGTACTTC; CDR3aa: CASSRRGGDEQYF
j_gene: TRBJ2-3; d_gene: TRBD2; v_gene: TRBV29-1; CDR3nt: TGCAGCCTAAGGGGGCTGGGGACTAGCGGAGCCCCGGGAACGCAGTATTTT; CDR3aa: CSLRGLGTSGAPGTQYF
j_gene: TRBJ1-2; d_gene: -; v_gene: TRBV5-1; CDR3nt: TGCGCCAGCAGCTTAGGGGGATCAATCTTAAACTATGGCTACACCTTC; CDR3aa: CASSLGGSILNYGYTF
j_gene: TRBJ2-5; d_gene: TRBD1; v_gene: TRBV11-2; CDR3nt: TGTGCCAGCAGCTGGACAGGGGAAGAGACCCAGTACTTC; CDR3aa: CASSWTGEETQYF
j_gene: TRBJ1-5; d_gene: TRBD1; v_gene: TRBV19; CDR3nt: TGTGCCAGTAGTATAGCGGGGACAGGGCCAACACTGAATCAGCCCCAGCATTTT; CDR3aa: CASSIAGTGPTLNQPQHF
j_gene: TRBJ2-3; d_gene: TRBD2; v_gene: TRBV5-4; CDR3nt: TGTGCCAGCAGCCCCAATACACTAGCGGGAGGGTTTTCGCAGTATTTT; CDR3aa: CASSPNTLAGGFSQYF
j_gene: TRBJ2-1; d_gene: -; v_gene: TRBV7-7; CDR3nt: TGTGCCAGCAGCTTTCTCGAAGGAGATGAGCAGTTCTTC; CDR3aa: CASSFLEGDEQFF
j_gene: TRBJ1-2; d_gene: -; v_gene: TRBV27; CDR3nt: TGTGCCAGCAGTCCCCACTTCCTCCTAAGCTACACCTTC; CDR3aa: CASSPHFLLSYTF
j_gene: TRBJ1-3; d_gene: -; v_gene: TRBV6-5; CDR3nt: TGTGCCAGCAGTTACTTTGTGGGGCCTGGAAACACCATATATTTT; CDR3aa: CASSYFVGPGNTIYF
j_gene: TRBJ2-4; d_gene: TRBD2; v_gene: TRBV4-2; CDR3nt: TGTGCCAGCAGCCAAGATCCCCCCGGGGGGGGCCGGGGCAAAAACATTCAGTACTTC; CDR3aa: CASSQDPPGGGRGKNIQYF
j_gene: TRBJ1-2; d_gene: -; v_gene: TRBV5-4; CDR3nt: TGTGCCAGCAGCTCCCTAGCGAGGGCCTATGGCTACACCTTC; CDR3aa: CASSSLARAYGYTF
j_gene: TRBJ1-5; d_gene: -; v_gene: TRBV19; CDR3nt: TGTGCCAGTAGACAGGGCGATCAGCCCCAGCATTTT; CDR3aa: CASRQGDQPQHF
j_gene: TRBJ2-6; d_gene: -; v_gene: TRBV28; CDR3nt: TGTGCCAGCAGTGAGGGCATTCGGAGGGCCAACGTCCTGACTTTC; CDR3aa: CASSEGIRRANVLTF
j_gene: TRBJ2-1; d_gene: TRBD2; v_gene: TRBV7-2; CDR3nt: TGTGCCAGCAGCCGACTAGCATCCTACAATGAGCAGTTCTTC; CDR3aa: CASSRLASYNEQFF
j_gene: TRBJ1-1; d_gene: TRBD1; v_gene: TRBV30; CDR3nt: TGTGCCTCCCAATCGGGACAGGGGTTGAACACTGAAGCTTTCTTT; CDR3aa: CASQSGQGLNTEAFF
j_gene: TRBJ2-5; d_gene: TRBD2; v_gene: TRBV5-4; CDR3nt: TGTGCCAGCAGCTGGGGAGGTAGGGCTAGCGGGGGGCAAGAGACCCAGTACTTC; CDR3aa: CASSWGGRASGGQETQYF
j_gene: TRBJ2-7; d_gene: -; v_gene: TRBV21-1; CDR3nt: TGTGCCAGCAGCCCCGGGGGGGCAATGGGCTACGAGCAGTACTTC; CDR3aa: CASSPGGAMGYEQYF
j_gene: TRBJ2-1; d_gene: TRBD2; v_gene: TRBV5-5; CDR3nt: TGTGCCAGCAGCGGGACTAGCGGGGGTTACAATGAGCAGTTCTTC; CDR3aa: CASSGTSGGYNEQFF
j_gene: TRBJ2-2; d_gene: -; v_gene: TRBV11-2; CDR3nt: TGTGCCAGCAGCTCCCTCAGGATTTTGTTAGCCGGGGAGCTGTTTTTT; CDR3aa: CASSSLRILLAGELFF
j_gene: TRBJ1-2; d_gene: TRBD1; v_gene: TRBV7-9; CDR3nt: TGTGCCAGCAGCTTAGGACAGGGCAACTATGGCTACACCTTC; CDR3aa: CASSLGQGNYGYTF
j_gene: TRBJ1-2; d_gene: -; v_gene: TRBV5-4; CDR3nt: TGTGCCAGCAGCCCGACGGAAGCAGGCTATGGCTACACCTTC; CDR3aa: CASSPTEAGYGYTF
j_gene: TRBJ2-7; d_gene: -; v_gene: TRBV27; CDR3nt: TGTGCCAGCAGTTTACTGTCGAGGAACAACGAGCAGTACTTC; CDR3aa: CASSLLSRNNEQYF
j_gene: TRBJ1-1; d_gene: TRBD1; v_gene: TRBV6-5; CDR3nt: TGTGCCAGCAGATTTAACAGGGGGAACACTGAAGCTTTCTTT; CDR3aa: CASRFNRGNTEAFF
j_gene: TRBJ1-2; d_gene: TRBD1; v_gene: TRBV6-1; CDR3nt: TGTGCCAGCAGTGTCTACAGGGGGTCAGGCTATGGCTACACCTTC; CDR3aa: CASSVYRGSGYGYTF
j_gene: TRBJ1-2; d_gene: -; v_gene: TRBV19; CDR3nt: TGTGCCAGTAGATTGGACGGGACTTATGGCTACACCTTC; CDR3aa: CASRLDGTYGYTF
j_gene: TRBJ2-7; d_gene: TRBD1; v_gene: TRBV29-1; CDR3nt: TGCAGCGTTCCGGGACAGGGGGGACCCTACGAGCAGTACTTC; CDR3aa: CSVPGQGGPYEQYF
j_gene: TRBJ1-1; d_gene: -; v_gene: TRBV19; CDR3nt: TGTGCCAGTAGCCGCCTCGGGAACACTGAAGCTTTCTTT; CDR3aa: CASSRLGNTEAFF
j_gene: TRBJ1-4; d_gene: TRBD1; v_gene: TRBV2; CDR3nt: TGTGCCAGCAGGGACCCGGGACAGGGGAATGAAAAACTGTTTTTT; CDR3aa: CASRDPGQGNEKLFF